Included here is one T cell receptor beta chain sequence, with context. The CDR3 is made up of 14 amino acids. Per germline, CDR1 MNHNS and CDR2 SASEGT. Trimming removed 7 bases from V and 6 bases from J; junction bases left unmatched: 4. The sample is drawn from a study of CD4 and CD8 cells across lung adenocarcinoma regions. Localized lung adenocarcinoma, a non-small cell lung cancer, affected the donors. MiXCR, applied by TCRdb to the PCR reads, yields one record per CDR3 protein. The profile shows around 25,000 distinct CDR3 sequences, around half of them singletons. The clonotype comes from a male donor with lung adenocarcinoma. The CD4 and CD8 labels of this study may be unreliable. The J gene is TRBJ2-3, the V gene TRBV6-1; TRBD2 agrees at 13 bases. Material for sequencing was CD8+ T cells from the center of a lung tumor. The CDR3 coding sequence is TGTGCCAGCAAACTAGCGGGGGGGCCGGATACGCAGTATTTT. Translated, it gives CASKLAGGPDTQYF.